This T cell receptor beta chain emerged from a study of cytomegalovirus exposure and HLA in healthy donors. Both 60 Vbeta primers and 13 Jbeta primers went into the PCR. Using immunoSEQ multiplex PCR, the repertoire was profiled, and TCRdb retains in-frame clones only, with some absent. Of around 250,000 clones listed, roughly 91% were seen once; the top ten hold about 1.7%. Trimming pared 2 bases from V and 2 bases from J, leaving 12 bases between. The CDR3 runs to 15 residues. Germline V CDR1 and CDR2: SGHNT, YYREEE (reference sequence). Sequenced: PBMCs. The TCR originated in a girl aged 2 to 10 in good health and CMV-seronegative. The chain recombines TRBV5-4 with TRBJ2-3, with a weak D call TRBD1 (6 bases). CDR3: CASSLGQLFTDTQYF. In DNA form, the CDR3 reads TGTGCCAGCAGCTTAGGACAGCTCTTCACAGATACGCAGTATTTT. The full variable domain, completed using reference TRBV5-4 and TRBJ2-3, is ETGVTQSPTHLIKTRGQQVTLRCSSQSGHNTVSWYQQALGQGPQFIFQYYREEENGRGNFPPRFSGLQFPNYSSELNVNALELDDSALYLCASSLGQLFTDTQYFGPGTRLTVL.